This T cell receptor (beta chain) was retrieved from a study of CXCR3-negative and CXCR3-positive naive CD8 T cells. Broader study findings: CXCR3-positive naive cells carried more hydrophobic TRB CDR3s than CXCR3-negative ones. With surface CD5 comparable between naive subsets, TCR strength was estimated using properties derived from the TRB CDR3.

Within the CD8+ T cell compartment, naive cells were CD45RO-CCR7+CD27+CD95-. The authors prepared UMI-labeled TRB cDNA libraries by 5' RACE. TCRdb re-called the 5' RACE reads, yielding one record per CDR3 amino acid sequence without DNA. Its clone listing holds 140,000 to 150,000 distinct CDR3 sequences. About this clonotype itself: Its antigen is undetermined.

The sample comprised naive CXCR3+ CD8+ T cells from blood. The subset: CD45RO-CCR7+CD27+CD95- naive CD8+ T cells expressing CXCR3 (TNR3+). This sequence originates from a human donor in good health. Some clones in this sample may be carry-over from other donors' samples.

The CDR3 sequence: CATSSGMRAGGNYGYTF. This sequence joins TRBV15 and TRBJ1-2; TCRdb selects TRBD1, and the lack of DNA leaves this call unchecked. The CDR3 loop spans 17 amino acids. Germline V CDR1 and CDR2: LNHNV, YYDKDF (reference sequence).